This T cell receptor (beta chain) was sequenced during a study of control samples from healthy donors and cancer patients. CDR1 and CDR2 (germline): MRHNA, SNTAGT. Trimming shortened V by 6 bases and J by 0 bases, and 8 bases separated the two germline ends. The CDR3 runs to 13 residues. Some clones are missing from TCRdb's copy, which holds only in-frame ones; the method was immunoSEQ multiplex PCR. The table has 150,000 to 200,000 clones, just under 95% seen once; the top ten hold roughly 1.5%. The sequenced sample consisted of blood. The source is a young man in good health. The chain is built from TRBV6-4 and TRBJ1-1; D gene ambiguous. The DNA for the CDR3 is TGTGCCAGCAGCCTTACTATGAACACTGAAGCTTTCTTT. It translates to CASSLTMNTEAFF.